This T cell receptor beta chain stems from a study of response to subunit inactivated influenza vaccine. The CDR3 has 12 amino acids. The V end was cut by 5 bases, the J end by 5 bases, with 9 bases between. Germline CDR1 PRHDT, CDR2 FYEKMQ (reference sequence). Whole-study results and caveats: The authors put forward the suggestion that each seasonal influenza vaccination may bring in only a limited number of new T cells.

TCRdb ran MiXCR on the RT-PCR reads and lists one entry per CDR3 protein. Found here are around 710,000 distinct CDR3 sequences, about 15% of them singletons; the top ten hold less than 7%. To note about this clonotype: The antigen is undetermined.

This chain joins TRBV13 and TRBJ2-5; D gene unclear. This TCR was sampled from a man aged 45-65 years who received an inactivated influenza vaccine. Sequenced material: PBMCs from blood, taken around two weeks before vaccination. In nucleotides, the CDR3 is TGTGCCAGCAGCCGACCAAAGGAGACCCAGTACTTC. Encoded protein: CASSRPKETQYF.